This passage covers 26 T cell receptor beta chains from one sample sequenced in a study of Graves' ophthalmopathy and Graves' hyperthyroidism. The sequenced template was RNA, covering the TCR beta CDR3 region. An initial RT-PCR round employing HTBI primers preceded a second-round multiplex PCR. From the multiplex PCR reads, TCRdb called clonotypes with MiXCR, one entry per CDR3 protein. This table holds about 500,000 distinct CDR3 sequences, roughly 14% found once. Source material: blood. These receptors were obtained from a woman in her twenties or thirties with Graves' ophthalmopathy.

The chain is built from TRBV28 and TRBJ2-5; D not resolved. The CDR3 loop spans 13 amino acids. The V end lost 1 base, the J end lost 6 bases, and 9 bases lay between the germline ends. Looked up from germline, CDR1 is MDHEN and CDR2 is SYDVKM. The CDR3 region has the DNA TGTGCCAGCAGTTTATTTCCCGTGAAGACCCAGTACTTC. Its translation is CASSLFPVKTQYF.

This clonotype was detected ten times or more. This rearrangement joins TRBV19 to TRBJ1-1, with D unclear. Trimming pared 3 bases from V and 0 bases from J, leaving 11 bases between. There are 15 residues in the CDR3. Germline V gene sequence: CDR1 LNHDA, CDR2 SQIVND (reference sequence). The CDR3 DNA follows: TGTGCCAGTAGTATTCTGGGCAGACTGAACACTGAAGCTTTCTTT. Residues: CASSILGRLNTEAFF.

V and J are TRBV25-1 and TRBJ2-7; D possibly matches TRBD1 or TRBD2 (5 bases each). With 3 bases removed from V and 7 bases from J, the gap between germline ends came to 10 bases. This CDR3 is 12 amino acids long. The germline CDR1 and CDR2 sequences are MGHDK and SYGVNS. The chain's CDR3 is CASSEWGSEQYF. The CDR3 DNA reads as TGTGCCAGCAGTGAGTGGGGGAGTGAGCAGTACTTC.

Note on this clonotype: A much more abundant neighbour one base away suggests this may be a read error. The rearrangement links TRBV28 to TRBJ1-2, with 7 positions matching TRBD1. The germline V gene encodes CDR1 MDHEN and CDR2 SYDVKM. Trimming took 2 bases from V and 4 from J; bases not matched to a gene: 4. The CDR3 is 14 residues long. The CDR3 coding sequence is TGTGCCAGCAGTTTAAACAGGGGAGGCTATGGCTACACCTTC. This translates into CASSLNRGGYGYTF.

This clonotype was detected a few times. The chain couples TRBV30 to TRBJ2-7; no reliable D call. Per the germline V gene, CDR1 is GTSNPN and CDR2 is SVGIG (reference sequence). Trimming cost V 1 base and J 3 bases, with 7 bases left between them. The CDR3 is 12 amino acids. The chain's CDR3 is CAWSEGGYEQYF. CDR3 bases: TGTGCCTGGAGTGAAGGCGGCTACGAGCAGTACTTC.

This clonotype was observed many times. This rearrangement joins TRBV10-3 to TRBJ1-1, with a tentative D call TRBD1 (6 bases). CDR1 and CDR2 from the germline V gene are ENHRY and SYGVKD. Between the trimmed V and J ends, which lost 10 bases and 4 bases, there was a span of 19 bases. The CDR3 totals 14 residues. Here the CDR3 reads CATQGGAVPTEAFF. CDR3 DNA sequence: TGTGCCACCCAAGGGGGGGCTGTTCCCACTGAAGCTTTCTTT.

This clonotype was picked up many times. The chain joins TRBV6-1 to TRBJ1-5; D unresolved. CDR3 size: 12 residues. The germline V gene encodes CDR1 MNHNS and CDR2 SASEGT. V was clipped by 1 base and J by 6 bases, with 4 bases between them. The CDR3 loop is CASSEVPQPQHF. CDR3 nucleotides: TGTGCCAGCAGTGAAGTTCCTCAGCCCCAGCATTTT.

This clonotype has only a few counts. The rearrangement links TRBV2 to TRBJ2-7; 10 positions match TRBD1. CDR1 SNHLY and CDR2 FYNNEI come from the germline V gene. J was trimmed by 1 base and V by 4 bases; bases with no gene match: 4. The CDR3 covers 15 residues. The CDR3 reads CASSARQGASYEQYF. DNA of the CDR3: TGTGCCAGCAGTGCCCGACAGGGGGCTTCCTACGAGCAGTACTTC.

This clonotype was recorded a few times. The rearrangement joins TRBV4-1 to TRBJ2-7; D unclear. CDR3 length: 15 amino acids. Trimming pared 1 base from V and 0 bases from J, leaving 10 bases between. Germline loops: CDR1 MGHRA, CDR2 YSYEKL. Here the CDR3 reads CASSQGSSSSYEQYF. As DNA, the CDR3 is TGCGCCAGCAGCCAAGGAAGTAGCAGCTCCTACGAGCAGTACTTC.

The chain uses TRBV4-1 and TRBJ2-6; 9 nucleotides match TRBD1. V lost 1 base, J lost 5 bases, and 12 bases stayed unmatched. The CDR3 has 19 residues. CDR1 is MGHRA and CDR2 is YSYEKL in the germline V gene. This chain's CDR3 is CASSQALRQGGARANVLTF. The CDR3 nucleotides read TGCGCCAGCAGCCAAGCCCTTAGACAGGGGGGAGCCAGGGCCAACGTCCTGACTTTC.

In its sample, this clonotype was seen many times. The chain combines TRBV6-1 with TRBJ1-3; the D is unclear. The CDR3 covers 15 residues. The V gene lost 4 bases and the J gene lost 0 bases, with 10 bases spanning the gap. Germline CDR1 reads MNHNS; CDR2 reads SASEGT. The CDR3 is CASSVFQNSGNTIYF. The CDR3 nucleotides are TGTGCCAGCAGTGTGTTTCAGAACTCTGGAAACACCATATATTTT.

In its sample, this clonotype was seen many times. The chain carries TRBV20-1 and TRBJ1-5; TRBD1 matches at 8 bases. The CDR3 length is 14 residues. Germline CDR1 DFQATT, CDR2 SNEGSKA (reference sequence). With V trimmed by 6 bases and J by 5 bases, 9 bases remained unmatched. The CDR3 nucleotides are TGCAGTGCCACGGACAGGGCTGATTATCAGCCCCAGCATTTT. It specifies CSATDRADYQPQHF.

In this sample, this clonotype turned up many times. The chain couples TRBV30 to TRBJ1-1; D gene unclear. The V end was cut by 1 base, the J end by 6 bases, with 6 bases between. The CDR3 is 11 amino acids. In germline, CDR1 is GTSNPN, CDR2 SVGIG (reference sequence). The DNA of the CDR3 is TGTGCCTGGAGTGAGGGAGCTGAAGCTTTCTTT. Translated, it gives CAWSEGAEAFF. The variable domain in full, with the rest retrieved from reference TRBV30 and TRBJ1-1, is SQTIHQWPATLVQPVGSPLSLECTVEGTSNPNLYWYRQAAGRGLQLLFYSVGIGQISSEVPQNLSASRPQDRQFILSSKKLLLSDSGFYLCAWSEGAEAFFGQGTRLTVV.

This clonotype was observed many times. The gene calls are TRBV6-5 and TRBJ1-3; D uncertain. V dropped 6 bases and J dropped 3 bases, with 6 bases sitting between them. This CDR3 contains 12 residues. CDR1 is MNHEY and CDR2 is SVGAGI in the germline V gene. In DNA, the CDR3 is TGTGCCAGCAGGGGGATTGGAAACACCATATATTTT. Its translation is CASRGIGNTIYF.

This clonotype has at least ten counts. This chain connects TRBV28 to TRBJ1-5; 7 bases map to TRBD1. This CDR3 is 17 amino acids long. Germline assignment: CDR1 MDHEN and CDR2 SYDVKM. The J segment lost 2 bases and the V segment lost 7 bases, leaving 14 bases of the junction unmatched. For the CDR3, the DNA is TGTGCCAGCACCCCTCCCAGGGGGGTAGGGGGCAATCAGCCCCAGCATTTT. This sequence encodes CASTPPRGVGGNQPQHF.

The V call is TRBV7-9, the J call TRBJ1-1; unclear D gene. CDR3 size: 14 residues. CDR1 and CDR2 (germline): SEHNR, FQNEAQ (reference sequence). V lost 5 bases and J 4 bases, leaving 14 bases between the germline ends. The CDR3 DNA reads as TGTGCCAGCAGCCCCGGGCAGCCGATCACTGAAGCTTTCTTT. It specifies CASSPGQPITEAFF.

The V call is TRBV5-1, the J call TRBJ2-5; D ambiguous. Between the trimmed V and J ends, which lost 1 base and 2 bases, there was a span of 9 bases. Per the germline V gene, CDR1 is SGHRS and CDR2 is YFSETQ. This CDR3 region has 14 residues. CDR3 sequence: CASSLNGPQETQYF. The CDR3, as DNA: TGCGCCAGCAGCTTGAACGGACCTCAAGAGACCCAGTACTTC.

This clonotype was found many times. The chain carries TRBV30 and TRBJ1-5; 7 nucleotides agree with TRBD1. This CDR3 contains 13 residues. Unmatched junction bases numbered 3, after V lost 2 bases and J lost 5 bases. Germline CDR1 reads GTSNPN; CDR2 reads SVGIG (reference sequence). CDR3: CAWSWDSYQPQHF. Written as DNA, the CDR3 is TGTGCCTGGAGTTGGGACAGCTATCAGCCCCAGCATTTT. The full variable domain, completed using reference TRBV30 and TRBJ1-5, is SQTIHQWPATLVQPVGSPLSLECTVEGTSNPNLYWYRQAAGRGLQLLFYSVGIGQISSEVPQNLSASRPQDRQFILSSKKLLLSDSGFYLCAWSWDSYQPQHFGDGTRLSIL.

This clonotype was seen at least ten times. The chain links TRBV6-2 or TRBV6-3 to TRBJ2-5; D assignment may be TRBD1 or TRBD2 (5 bases each). Trimming took off 4 bases at V and 0 bases at J, with 18 bases between the two ends. The germline V gene encodes CDR1 MNHEY and CDR2 SVGEGT. The CDR3 is 17 amino acids. The CDR3 here is CASSFSIRDGYQETQYF. DNA of the CDR3: TGTGCCAGCAGTTTCTCAATCCGGGACGGATACCAAGAGACCCAGTACTTC.

This clonotype occurred many times. The chain couples TRBV15 to TRBJ2-7; unclear D gene. This CDR3 spans 13 amino acids. V was clipped by 0 bases and J by 4 bases, with 7 bases between them. Germline V gives CDR1 LNHNV, CDR2 YYDKDF (reference sequence). The CDR3 DNA reads TGTGCCACCAGCAGAGATAACAGTTACGAGCAGTACTTC. Translating gives CATSRDNSYEQYF.

The chain is built from TRBV6-1 and TRBJ1-6; D is possibly TRBD1 (6 bases). In germline, CDR1 is MNHNS, CDR2 SASEGT. The CDR3 totals 13 residues. Trimming cost V 6 bases and J 8 bases, with 11 bases left between them. As DNA, the CDR3 is TGTGCCAGCAGGAGGACAGACTATTCACCCCTCCACTTT. Amino acid sequence: CASRRTDYSPLHF.

In this sample, this clonotype turned up a few times. V usage is TRBV7-8 and J usage is TRBJ2-7, with D possibly TRBD1 on 6 matching bases. The CDR3 is 15 amino acids. In germline, CDR1 is SGHVS, CDR2 FQNEAQ. Trimming removed 1 base from V and 3 bases from J, with 13 bases in between. The CDR3: CASSLEGVLFYEQYF. CDR3 DNA sequence: TGTGCCAGCAGCTTAGAGGGGGTCCTCTTCTACGAGCAGTACTTC. The full variable domain, rest sourced from reference TRBV7-8 and TRBJ2-7, is GAGVSQSPRYKVAKRGQDVALRCDPISGHVSLFWYQQALGQGPEFLTYFQNEAQLDKSGLPSDRFFAERPEGSVSTLKIQRTQQEDSAVYLCASSLEGVLFYEQYFGPGTRLTVT.

This clonotype was detected many times. An end of the junction differs from the germline gene, which may be a read error. The chain couples TRBV20-1 to TRBJ1-1; 7 nucleotides line up with TRBD1. From germline, CDR1 is DFQATT and CDR2 SNEGSKA (reference sequence). This CDR3 region has 13 residues. This CDR3 is CSARSGQVTEALF. In DNA form, the CDR3 reads TGCAGTGCTAGATCAGGACAGGTCACTGAAGCTCTCTTT.

The table lists this clonotype with many counts. The rearrangement joins TRBV27 to TRBJ1-1; 8 nucleotides align to TRBD1. This CDR3 spans 14 amino acids. Trimming cost V 4 bases and J 3 bases; bases outside gene matches: 4. The germline V gene has CDR1 MNHEY and CDR2 SMNVEV (reference sequence). The CDR3 here is CASSSYRGDTEAFF. The CDR3 region has the DNA TGTGCCAGCAGTTCTTACAGGGGGGACACTGAAGCTTTCTTT.

This clonotype was counted many times. This chain joins TRBV29-1 and TRBJ2-7; tentative D call: TRBD2 (6 bases). The CDR3 is 13 amino acids. V gave up 6 bases and J gave up 3 bases, with 15 bases separating them. Germline values: CDR1 SQVTM, CDR2 ANQGSEA. Written as DNA, the CDR3 is TGCAGCGTCTCTAGGGGAGGCTACTACGAGCAGTACTTC. Protein product: CSVSRGGYYEQYF.

This clonotype was observed many times. V is TRBV15 and J is TRBJ1-2; D is possibly TRBD1 (5 bases). Germline V gene data show CDR1 as LNHNV and CDR2 as YYDKDF (reference sequence). V gave up 8 bases and J gave up 3 bases, with 28 bases separating them. The CDR3 is 18 residues long. The DNA of the CDR3 is TGTGCCACCCTCGCTGTACGTCAAGGGAGGGGTTCTGACTATGGCTACACCTTC. As protein: CATLAVRQGRGSDYGYTF.